The sequence of this T cell receptor (beta chain) was determined in a study of blood T cell repertoires in COVID-19. Study overall: Spain, Italy and the United States supplied samples that represented acute and convalescent COVID-19. PBMCs, B-cell-depleted T cells, or T cells were the source of the cDNA or gDNA that made up the material.

Study processing details: Reference gene primers were amplified, and this amplification served to estimate nucleated cell counts. Profiled with immunoSEQ multiplex PCR; TCRdb holds only in-frame clones, not every one. The D gene and trimming were derived from the DNA, and the V and J assignments and clone size from that table. The sample holds 200,000 to 250,000 clones, about 85% seen once. This CDR3 has 14 amino acids. V trimming: 4 bases; J trimming: 0 bases; junction bases outside the gene matches: 2. Germline assignment: CDR1 SGHRS and CDR2 YFSETQ. Sequencing was performed on peripheral blood. This TCR was sampled from a man aged 35 to 55 with acute or convalescent COVID-19. The rearrangement uses TRBV5-1 and TRBJ2-7; 9 bases are shared with TRBD2. The CDR3 DNA reads as TGCGCCAGCAGCCCGGGACTAGCCTCCTACGAGCAGTACTTC. Translated: CASSPGLASYEQYF.